Only a few counts were recorded for the clone carrying this T cell receptor (beta chain). What it binds is unknown. CDR1 and CDR2 from the germline V gene are LNHDA and SQIVND (reference sequence). The CDR3 has 14 amino acids. V lost 7 bases, J lost 3 bases, and 5 bases stayed unmatched. This entry belongs to a study of T cell repertoires in cytomegalovirus infection. The wider study: Matching HLA type, along with CMV infection, was indicated by public TCR beta signatures.

TCRdb analysed the reads with MiXCR anew, one entry per CDR3 protein. The sample lists about 320,000 distinct CDR3 sequences, over 7.5% seen once, with about 3.9% in the top ten. Study results and caveats: Carriage of CMV together with the relevant HLA was identifiable through cumulative public TCR beta family frequency. Dominating the ex vivo response were HLA-C-restricted CMV-specific TCR beta clonotypes.

This chain connects TRBV19 to TRBJ2-7; TRBD2 matches at 11 bases. This receptor was identified in a human donor in good health (CMV status not recorded). Some clones in this sample may be carry-over from other donors' samples. The sequenced material came from PBMCs. The CDR3 loop reads CASTQGTSGYEQYF. The DNA of the CDR3 is TGTGCCAGTACCCAAGGGACTAGCGGCTACGAGCAGTACTTC.